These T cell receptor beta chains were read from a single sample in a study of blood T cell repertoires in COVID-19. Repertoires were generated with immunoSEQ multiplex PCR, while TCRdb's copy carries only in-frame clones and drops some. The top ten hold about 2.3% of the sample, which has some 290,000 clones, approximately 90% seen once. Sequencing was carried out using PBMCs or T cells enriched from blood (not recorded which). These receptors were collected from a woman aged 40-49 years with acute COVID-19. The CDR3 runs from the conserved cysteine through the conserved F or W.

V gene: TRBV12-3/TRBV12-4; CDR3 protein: CASRGLERGYTF
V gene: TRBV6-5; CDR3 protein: CASRRQGNTEAFF
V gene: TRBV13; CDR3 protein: CASSLRVNRDNQPQHF
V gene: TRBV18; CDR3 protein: CASSYGQINEKLFF
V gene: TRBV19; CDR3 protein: CASSLEYGSGYTF
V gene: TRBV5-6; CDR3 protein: CASRDGQGNSPLHF
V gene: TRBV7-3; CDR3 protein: CASSLTGQGGTEAFF
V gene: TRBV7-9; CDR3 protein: CASSLEQGCSPLHF
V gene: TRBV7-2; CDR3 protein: CASSLTIQSTDTQYF
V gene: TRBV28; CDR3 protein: CASRSTFREAGKGNYGYTF
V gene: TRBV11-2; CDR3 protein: CASSFIQPTEAFF
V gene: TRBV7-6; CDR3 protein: CASSWLRDRGGNTEAFF
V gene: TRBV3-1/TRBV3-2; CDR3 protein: CASSQTPGLAAIPGYEQYF
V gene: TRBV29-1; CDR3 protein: CSVEPLLGQGGYTF
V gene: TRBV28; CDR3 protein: CASSSEGTGSYEQYF
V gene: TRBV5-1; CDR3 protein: CASSLAGGSSYNEQFF
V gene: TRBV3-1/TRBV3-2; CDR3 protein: CASSPTGGGNQETQYF
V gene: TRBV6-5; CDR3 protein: CASSYSGTGNEKLFF
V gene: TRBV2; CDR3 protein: CASSDVVGANVLTF
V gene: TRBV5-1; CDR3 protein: CASSLVQSGGGYTF
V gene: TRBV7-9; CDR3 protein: CASSLGALNQAFF
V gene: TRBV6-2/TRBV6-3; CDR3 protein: CASTPWGEGTYEQYF
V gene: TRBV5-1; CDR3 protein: CASSLAGTGAGELFF
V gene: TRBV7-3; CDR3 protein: CASSPVRQTSNQPQHF
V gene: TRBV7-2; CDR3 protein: CASSFRRGGETQYF
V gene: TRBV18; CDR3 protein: CASSQGQRMNTEAFF
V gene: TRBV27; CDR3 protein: CASSLGVRDEQFF
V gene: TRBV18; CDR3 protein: CASSPQGVETQYF
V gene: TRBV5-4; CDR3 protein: CASRPLAGNTQYF
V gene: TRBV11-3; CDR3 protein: CASSLWTGKGGNTIYF
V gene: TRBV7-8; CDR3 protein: CASSLRDRAGGANVLTF
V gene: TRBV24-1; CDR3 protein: CATSDRTSGFNEQFF
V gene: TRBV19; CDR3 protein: CASSIGTGAEKLFF
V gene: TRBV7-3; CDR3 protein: CASSPGKLFF
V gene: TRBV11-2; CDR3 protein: CASSGRQGAEAFF
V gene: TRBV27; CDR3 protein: CASSSSSYNSPLHF
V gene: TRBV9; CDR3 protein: CASSVANAGQRFEKLFF
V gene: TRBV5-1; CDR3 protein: CASSAGGLLFF
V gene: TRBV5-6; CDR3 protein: CASSLTGYFTEAFF
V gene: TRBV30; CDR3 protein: CAGGRANTEAFF
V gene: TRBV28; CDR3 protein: CASSLSQGTRKLFF
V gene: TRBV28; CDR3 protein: CASRPWAGQGRQETQYF